This TCR beta chain was identified during a study of blood T cell repertoires in COVID-19. In the study overall: T cells, B-cell-depleted T cells, or PBMCs supplied cDNA or gDNA.

This CDR3 spans 16 amino acids. V lost 3 bases and J lost 1, with 13 bases in between. The germline V gene encodes CDR1 LNHDA and CDR2 SQIVND (reference sequence). Only in-frame clones appear in the TCRdb table, and some are missing; sequencing was by immunoSEQ multiplex PCR. There are approximately 160,000 clones in the sample; 70% to 90% occur only once, and around 6% lies in the top ten. Study members were between roughly 18 and 89 years old and lived in fewer than 30 US regions. This TCR came from a man aged 35 to 55 who had recovered from COVID-19. What was sequenced was PBMCs or T cells enriched from blood (not recorded which). The rearrangement joins TRBV19 to TRBJ2-1; a possible D gene is TRBD2 (6 bases). The CDR3 DNA follows: TGTGCCAGTAGTATCACGGGGGTCGTGTCCTACAATGAGCAGTTCTTC. It codes for CASSITGVVSYNEQFF.